The present T cell receptor beta chain was sequenced within a study of cytomegalovirus exposure and HLA in healthy donors. General study findings and limits: Previously analyzed data showed that most TCR beta V segments were productive at a frequency of about 90% or about 30%.

The PCR employed 60 Vbeta primers together with 13 Jbeta primers. Generated by immunoSEQ multiplex PCR, the TCRdb table keeps only in-frame clones and is missing some. Seen here are 140,000 or so clones, over 55% observed once, and the top ten hold 2% to 2.5%. On this clone itself: Its antigen is not known.

The CDR3 runs 15 residues. The V gene end was trimmed by 2 bases and the J gene end by 3 bases; junction bases not matched to a gene: 1. The germline V gene encodes CDR1 SEHNR and CDR2 FQNEAQ (reference sequence). The chain is built from TRBV7-9 and TRBJ2-3; 11 nucleotides line up with TRBD2. The TCR comes from a man aged 35 to 55 in good health and CMV-seronegative. The sample comprised PBMCs. The chain's CDR3 is CASSLTSGRTDTQYF. CDR3 bases: TGTGCCAGCAGCTTAACTAGCGGGAGAACAGATACGCAGTATTTT.